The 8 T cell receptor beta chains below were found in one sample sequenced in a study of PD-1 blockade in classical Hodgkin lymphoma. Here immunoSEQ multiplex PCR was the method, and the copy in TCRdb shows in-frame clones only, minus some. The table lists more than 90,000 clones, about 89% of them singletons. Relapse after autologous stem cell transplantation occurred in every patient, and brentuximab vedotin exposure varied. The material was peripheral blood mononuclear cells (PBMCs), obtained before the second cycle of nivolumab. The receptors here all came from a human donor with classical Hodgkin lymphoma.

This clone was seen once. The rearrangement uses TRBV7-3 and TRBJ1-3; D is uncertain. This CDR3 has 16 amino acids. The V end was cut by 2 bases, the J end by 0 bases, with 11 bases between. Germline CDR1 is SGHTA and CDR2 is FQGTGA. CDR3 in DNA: TGTGCCAGCAGCTTAGGGCCAAAACGCTCTGGAAACACCATATATTTT. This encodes CASSLGPKRSGNTIYF.

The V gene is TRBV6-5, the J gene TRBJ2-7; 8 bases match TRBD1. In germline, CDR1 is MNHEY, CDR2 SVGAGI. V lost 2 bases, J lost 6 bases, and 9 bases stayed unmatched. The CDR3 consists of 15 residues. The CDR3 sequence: CASSYPVAGGAEQYF. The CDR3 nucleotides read TGTGCCAGCAGTTACCCTGTGGCAGGGGGCGCCGAGCAGTACTTC.

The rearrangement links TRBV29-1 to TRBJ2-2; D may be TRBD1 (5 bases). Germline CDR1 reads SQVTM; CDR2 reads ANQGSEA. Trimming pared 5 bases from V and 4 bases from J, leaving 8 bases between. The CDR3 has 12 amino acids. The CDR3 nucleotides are TGCAGCGTTCTAGGGGCCACCGGGGAGCTGTTTTTT. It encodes CSVLGATGELFF.

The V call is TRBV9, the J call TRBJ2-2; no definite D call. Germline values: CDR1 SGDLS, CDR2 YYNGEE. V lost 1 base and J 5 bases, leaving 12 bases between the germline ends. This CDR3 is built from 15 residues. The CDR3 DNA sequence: TGTGCCAGCAGCGTATTAGTGGCATCGACCGGGGAGCTGTTTTTT. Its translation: CASSVLVASTGELFF.

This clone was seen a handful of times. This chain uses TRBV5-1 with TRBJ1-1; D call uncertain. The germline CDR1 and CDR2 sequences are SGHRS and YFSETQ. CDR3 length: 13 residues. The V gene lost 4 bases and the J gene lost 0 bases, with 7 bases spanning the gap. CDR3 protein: CASSPLLNTEAFF. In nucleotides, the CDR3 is TGCGCCAGCAGCCCGCTGCTGAACACTGAAGCTTTCTTT.

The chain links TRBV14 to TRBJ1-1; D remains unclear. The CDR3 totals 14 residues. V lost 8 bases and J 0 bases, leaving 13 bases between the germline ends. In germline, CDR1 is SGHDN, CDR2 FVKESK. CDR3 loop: CASGSRGMNTEAFF. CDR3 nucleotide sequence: TGTGCCAGCGGATCAAGAGGAATGAACACTGAAGCTTTCTTT.

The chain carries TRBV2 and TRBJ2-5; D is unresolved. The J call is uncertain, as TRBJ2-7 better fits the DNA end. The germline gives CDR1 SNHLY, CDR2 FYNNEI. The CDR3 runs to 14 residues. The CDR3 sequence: CASSVALGSYEQYF. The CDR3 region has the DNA TGTGCCAGCAGCGTAGCCTTGGGATCCTACGAGCAGTACTTC.

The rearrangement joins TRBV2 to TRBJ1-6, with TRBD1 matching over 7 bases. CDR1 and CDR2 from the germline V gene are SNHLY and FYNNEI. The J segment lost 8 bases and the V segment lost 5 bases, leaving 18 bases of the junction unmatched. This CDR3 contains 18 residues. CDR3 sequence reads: CASSPATFTDREHSPLHF. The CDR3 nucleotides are TGTGCCAGCAGTCCCGCAACCTTCACCGACAGGGAGCATTCACCCCTCCACTTT.